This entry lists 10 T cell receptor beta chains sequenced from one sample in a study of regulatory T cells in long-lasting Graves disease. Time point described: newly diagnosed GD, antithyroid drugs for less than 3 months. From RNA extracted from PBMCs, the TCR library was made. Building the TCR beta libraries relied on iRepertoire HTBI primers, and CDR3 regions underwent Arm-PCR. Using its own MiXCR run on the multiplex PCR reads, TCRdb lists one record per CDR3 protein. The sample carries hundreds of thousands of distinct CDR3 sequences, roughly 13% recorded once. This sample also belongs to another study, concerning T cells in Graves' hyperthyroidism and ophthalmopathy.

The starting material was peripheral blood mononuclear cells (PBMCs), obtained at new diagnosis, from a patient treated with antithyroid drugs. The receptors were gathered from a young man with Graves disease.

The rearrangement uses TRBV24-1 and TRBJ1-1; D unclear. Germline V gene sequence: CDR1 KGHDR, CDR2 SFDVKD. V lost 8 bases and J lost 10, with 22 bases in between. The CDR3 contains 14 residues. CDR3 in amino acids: CATTSRASPRIAFF. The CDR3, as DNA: TGTGCCACCACCTCGAGGGCATCTCCAAGGATAGCTTTCTTT.

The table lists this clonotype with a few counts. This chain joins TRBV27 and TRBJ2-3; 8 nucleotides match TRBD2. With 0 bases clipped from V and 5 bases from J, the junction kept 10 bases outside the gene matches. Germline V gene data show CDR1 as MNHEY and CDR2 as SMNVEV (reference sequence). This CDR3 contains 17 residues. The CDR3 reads CASSLSRPASGQDTQYF. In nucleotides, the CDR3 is TGTGCCAGCAGTTTATCGCGACCGGCTAGCGGGCAAGATACGCAGTATTTT.

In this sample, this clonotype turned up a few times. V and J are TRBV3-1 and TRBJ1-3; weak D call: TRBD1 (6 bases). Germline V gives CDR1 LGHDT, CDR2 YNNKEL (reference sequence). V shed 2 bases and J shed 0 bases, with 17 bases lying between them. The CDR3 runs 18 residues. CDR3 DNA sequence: TGTGCCAGCAGCCAACCCGTAGACAGGCTTTACTCTGGAAACACCATATATTTT. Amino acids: CASSQPVDRLYSGNTIYF.

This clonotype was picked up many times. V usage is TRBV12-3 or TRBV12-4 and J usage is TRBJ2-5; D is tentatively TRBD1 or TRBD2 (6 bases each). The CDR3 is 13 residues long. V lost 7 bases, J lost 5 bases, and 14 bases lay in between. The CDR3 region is CASTPRGQETQYF. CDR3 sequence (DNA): TGTGCCAGCACCCCCCGGGGGCAGGAGACCCAGTACTTC.

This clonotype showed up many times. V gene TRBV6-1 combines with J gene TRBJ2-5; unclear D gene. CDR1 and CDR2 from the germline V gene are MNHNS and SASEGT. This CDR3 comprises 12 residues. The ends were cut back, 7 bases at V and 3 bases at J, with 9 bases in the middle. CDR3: CASIGREETQYF. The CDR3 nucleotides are TGTGCCAGCATCGGACGGGAAGAGACCCAGTACTTC.

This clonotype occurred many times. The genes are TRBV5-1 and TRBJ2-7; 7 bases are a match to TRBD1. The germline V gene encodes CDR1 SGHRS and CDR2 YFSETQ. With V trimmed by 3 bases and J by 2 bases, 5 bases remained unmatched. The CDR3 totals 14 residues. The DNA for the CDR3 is TGCGCCAGCAGCTCAGGAGACAGGGCCTACGAGCAGTACTTC. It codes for CASSSGDRAYEQYF.

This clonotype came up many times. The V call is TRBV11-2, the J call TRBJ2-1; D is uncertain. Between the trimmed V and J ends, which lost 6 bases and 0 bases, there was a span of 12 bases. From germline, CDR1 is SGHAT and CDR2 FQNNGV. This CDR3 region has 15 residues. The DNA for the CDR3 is TGTGCCAGCAGGAGAGTCGAGAGCTCCTACAATGAGCAGTTCTTC. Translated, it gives CASRRVESSYNEQFF.

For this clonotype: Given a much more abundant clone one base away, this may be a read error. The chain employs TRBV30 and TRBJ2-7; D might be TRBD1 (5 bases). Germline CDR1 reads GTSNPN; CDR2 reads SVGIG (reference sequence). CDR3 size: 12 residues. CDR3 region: CAWSQGRTERYF. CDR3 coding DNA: TGTGCCTGGAGTCAGGGAAGGACCGAGCGGTACTTC.

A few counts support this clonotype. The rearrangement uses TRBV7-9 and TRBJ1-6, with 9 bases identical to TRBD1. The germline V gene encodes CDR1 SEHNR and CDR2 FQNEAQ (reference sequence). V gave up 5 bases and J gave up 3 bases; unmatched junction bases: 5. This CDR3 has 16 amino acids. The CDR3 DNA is TGTGCCAGCAGCGGACGGACAGGGGACTATAATTCACCCCTCCACTTT. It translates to CASSGRTGDYNSPLHF.

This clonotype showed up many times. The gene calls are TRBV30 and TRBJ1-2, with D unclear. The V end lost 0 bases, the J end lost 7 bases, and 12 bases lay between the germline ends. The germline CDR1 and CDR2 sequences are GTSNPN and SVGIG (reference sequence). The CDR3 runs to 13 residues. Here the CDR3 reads CAWSVDVVGGYTF. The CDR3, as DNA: TGTGCCTGGAGTGTAGACGTAGTGGGTGGCTACACCTTC.